This TCR beta chain was obtained from a study of T cell repertoires in cytomegalovirus infection. For the study at large: Alongside well-studied HLA-B-restricted CMV epitopes, recently identified HLA-C-restricted CMV epitopes were also used. The study, taken as a whole, reports: Across the ex vivo response, the dominant clonotypes were HLA-C-restricted CMV-specific TCR beta clonotypes.

TCRdb reanalysed the reads using MiXCR and keeps one entry per CDR3 protein. The sample yields roughly 570,000 distinct CDR3 sequences, 40% seen once. CDR1 SGHRS and CDR2 YFSETQ come from the germline V gene. Trimming removed 3 bases from V and 12 bases from J, with 16 bases in between. This CDR3 spans 13 amino acids. Comments on this clonotype: Its antigen is currently unknown.

Specimen: cultured PBMCs, collected from culture after CMV antigen stimulation. This TCR derives from a human donor in good health (CMV status not recorded). Some clones in this sample may be carry-over from other donors' samples. V usage is TRBV5-1 and J usage is TRBJ2-4; perhaps TRBD1 as D (6 bases). CDR3 in amino acids: CASSSTQGRDQYF. The CDR3 DNA reads TGCGCCAGCAGCTCAACACAGGGCAGGGATCAGTACTTC.